A selection of T cell receptor beta chains follows, all from one sample in a study of T cells in tuberculosis. TCRdb's table, derived via immunoSEQ multiplex PCR, lists solely in-frame clones and lacks some. Here the sample spans over 40,000 clones, more than 90% being singletons. The sequencing sample was made of PBMCs. Receptors were obtained from a donor between 10 and 29 years old with latent tuberculosis or without tuberculosis infection. CDR3s include the opening cysteine and the closing phenylalanine or tryptophan. A D gene is named only where the DNA matches it firmly. Clone size, where shown, is once, few, many, or a class for clones that have expanded.

size: once
V: TRBV28
D: .
J: TRBJ1-5
DNA: TGTGCCAGCAGTTTATCGGGAGTTCTCCAGCCCCAGCATTTT
CDR3: CASSLSGVLQPQHF

size: .
V: TRBV5-1
D: TRBD1
J: TRBJ1-4
DNA: TGCGCCAGCAGCTTGTCAGGACAGGGTAATGAAAAACTGTTTTTT
CDR3: CASSLSGQGNEKLFF

size: once
V: TRBV29-1
D: TRBD1
J: TRBJ2-1
DNA: TGCAGCGTTGATTGGACAGGGGTAGGGCAGTTCTTC
CDR3: CSVDWTGVGQFF

size: .
V: TRBV5-1
D: .
J: TRBJ2-7
DNA: TGCGCCAGCTCCCTGGGGGGACCCTACGAGCAGTACTTC
CDR3: CASSLGGPYEQYF

size: .
V: TRBV7-2
D: .
J: TRBJ1-2
DNA: TGTGCCAGCAGCTTACAGTACTATGGCTACACCTTC
CDR3: CASSLQYYGYTF

size: .
V: TRBV6-5
D: .
J: TRBJ1-1
DNA: TGTGCCAGCAGTTCCCAAGGAGGCGGCATGAACACTGAAGCTTTCTTT
CDR3: CASSSQGGGMNTEAFF

size: .
V: TRBV2
D: TRBD2
J: TRBJ2-1
DNA: TGTGCCAGCAGTTACCTAGCGGGGGCATACAATGAGCAGTTCTTC
CDR3: CASSYLAGAYNEQFF

size: .
V: TRBV27
D: TRBD1
J: TRBJ1-1
DNA: TGTGCCACCTTGGACAGGGGTAGTACTGAAGCTTTCTTT
CDR3: CATLDRGSTEAFF

size: .
V: TRBV14
D: .
J: TRBJ1-1
DNA: TGTGCCAGCAGCCAAGATGCCTCTTCATGGGCGGGCGGTGAAGCTTTCTTT
CDR3: CASSQDASSWAGGEAFF

size: .
V: TRBV18
D: TRBD2
J: TRBJ2-4
DNA: TGTGCCAGCTCCCCAACTAGCGGCATCATTCAGTACTTC
CDR3: CASSPTSGIIQYF

size: once
V: TRBV5-1
D: .
J: TRBJ1-6
DNA: TGCGCCAGCAGCTCGTCAGGGGCAGGGAATTCACCCCTCCACTTT
CDR3: CASSSSGAGNSPLHF

size: .
V: TRBV6-5
D: TRBD1
J: TRBJ1-1
DNA: TGTGCCAGCCGACAGGGGGCCGCTAACACTGAAGCTTTCTTT
CDR3: CASRQGAANTEAFF

size: .
V: TRBV5-1
D: TRBD1
J: TRBJ1-2
DNA: TGCGCCAGCAGCACGCGGGACAGAGACTATGGCTACACCTTC
CDR3: CASSTRDRDYGYTF

size: .
V: TRBV19
D: TRBD1
J: TRBJ1-5
DNA: TGTGCCAGTAGTCACAACAGGGGGCGAAGCAATCAGCCCCAGCATTTT
CDR3: CASSHNRGRSNQPQHF

size: .
V: TRBV5-1
D: .
J: TRBJ1-3
DNA: TGCGCCAGCAGCAGCACAGGGCCTGGAAACACCATATATTTT
CDR3: CASSSTGPGNTIYF

size: .
V: TRBV5-6
D: TRBD1
J: TRBJ1-1
DNA: TGTGCCAGCAGCACCCTGGGACAGTTGAACACTGAAGCTTTCTTT
CDR3: CASSTLGQLNTEAFF

size: .
V: TRBV27
D: TRBD2
J: TRBJ2-1
DNA: TGTGCCAGCAGTCTAGGACTAGCGGGAGGGCTCTTAGGGGGCAATGAGCAGTTCTTC
CDR3: CASSLGLAGGLLGGNEQFF

size: .
V: TRBV6-5
D: .
J: TRBJ1-1
DNA: TGTGCCAGCAGTCCCCGGGGTACCTGGAACACTGAAGCTTTCTTT
CDR3: CASSPRGTWNTEAFF

size: .
V: TRBV7-8
D: .
J: TRBJ1-4
DNA: TGTGCCAGCAGCTTTGGCGTGGAGGCAGACCCAACTAATGAAAAACTGTTTTTT
CDR3: CASSFGVEADPTNEKLFF

size: .
V: TRBV7-9
D: .
J: TRBJ2-3
DNA: TGTGCCAGCAGCTTTGTTGTCGGGGAGGGCACAGATACGCAGTATTTT
CDR3: CASSFVVGEGTDTQYF

size: .
V: TRBV7-7
D: TRBD2
J: TRBJ2-5
DNA: TGTGCCAGCAGTTATGACTCGGAGGTAGCGGGGGCAACCCAGTACTTC
CDR3: CASSYDSEVAGATQYF

size: .
V: TRBV7-8
D: TRBD2
J: TRBJ2-3
DNA: TGTGCCAGCAGCTTGGTCACGGGGGGAAGCACAGATACGCAGTATTTT
CDR3: CASSLVTGGSTDTQYF

size: .
V: TRBV5-1
D: .
J: TRBJ2-1
DNA: TGCGCCAGCAGCGCCCTAGCTGTGAGCTCCTACAATGAGCAGTTCTTC
CDR3: CASSALAVSSYNEQFF

size: once
V: TRBV5-6
D: .
J: TRBJ2-5
DNA: TGTGCCAGCAGCTCATTGACAGAGAGAGAGACCCAGTACTTC
CDR3: CASSSLTERETQYF

size: .
V: TRBV29-1
D: TRBD2
J: TRBJ2-7
DNA: TGCAGCGTTGAAGAGAGCGGGAGAGCGTCGAGGGAGCAGTACTTC
CDR3: CSVEESGRASREQYF

size: .
V: TRBV20-1
D: .
J: TRBJ2-1
DNA: TGCGCAGCCCCTACAGGTGATGAGCAGTTCTTC
CDR3: CAAPTGDEQFF

size: .
V: TRBV9
D: .
J: TRBJ2-3
DNA: TGTGCCAGCAGCGTAGTAAGGTGCGCCGGGACTCCCTTGTGTCTGGTTACAGATACGCAGTATTTT
CDR3: CASSVVRCAGTPLCLVTDTQYF

size: .
V: TRBV19
D: TRBD1
J: TRBJ1-5
DNA: TGTGCCAGTAGTGTACGGACAGGGTTTACGGGCAATCAGCCCCAGCATTTT
CDR3: CASSVRTGFTGNQPQHF

size: .
V: TRBV5-1
D: .
J: TRBJ1-2
DNA: TGCGCCAGCACCGGGGACTATGGCTACACCTTC
CDR3: CASTGDYGYTF